These T cell receptor beta chains were read from a single sample in a study of cytomegalovirus exposure and HLA in healthy donors. Generated by immunoSEQ multiplex PCR, the TCRdb table keeps only in-frame clones and is missing some. The sample includes tens of thousands of clones, roughly 75% of them seen just once. Sequencing was carried out using PBMCs. The receptor source for this set is a woman between 25 and 40 years old in good health and CMV-seronegative. Both conserved end residues are part of each CDR3. A D gene is named only where the DNA matches it firmly. Clone size is shown for a subset of rows, as once, few, many or a class of expanded clone.

V	size	J	D	CDR3	DNA
TRBV19	few	TRBJ1-2	.	CASCKAGAAYGYTF	TGTGCCAGTTGTAAAGCGGGGGCGGCCTACGGCTACACCTTC
TRBV5-4	.	TRBJ2-1	TRBD2	CASSLFLAGPRGSYNEQFF	TGTGCCAGCAGCTTGTTTCTAGCGGGACCGCGGGGTTCCTACAATGAGCAGTTCTTC
TRBV7-2	.	TRBJ2-7	.	CASSLARGTYEQYF	TGTGCCAGCAGCTTAGCGCGGGGAACCTACGAGCAGTACTTC
TRBV6-5	few	TRBJ2-2	TRBD1	CASSYETGGTGELFF	TGTGCCAGCAGTTACGAGACAGGGGGCACCGGGGAGCTGTTTTTT
TRBV7-3	.	TRBJ2-1	TRBD2	CASTPAAGGSLNEQFF	TGTGCCAGCACCCCGGCAGCGGGAGGGAGTTTGAATGAGCAGTTCTTC
TRBV29-1	.	TRBJ2-7	.	CSVGEGGYEQYF	TGCAGCGTTGGCGAGGGTGGCTACGAGCAGTACTTC
TRBV27	.	TRBJ2-1	.	CASSAPGTKNNEQFF	TGTGCCAGCAGTGCCCCCGGGACAAAAAACAATGAGCAGTTCTTC
TRBV18	few	TRBJ1-2	.	CASSPEGAGNYGYTF	TGTGCCAGCTCACCAGAAGGAGCGGGAAACTATGGCTACACCTTC
TRBV18	.	TRBJ1-1	.	CASSPLEANTEAFF	TGTGCCAGCTCACCCTTGGAGGCGAACACTGAAGCTTTCTTT
TRBV2	once	TRBJ2-3	TRBD2	CASGGLAGVRDTQYF	TGTGCCAGCGGAGGACTAGCGGGAGTACGTGATACGCAGTATTTT
TRBV14	.	TRBJ2-2	.	CASSPTGNTGELFF	TGTGCCAGCAGCCCGACAGGGAACACCGGGGAGCTGTTTTTT
TRBV5-1	.	TRBJ2-3	TRBD2	CASSLGSGRAFTQYF	TGCGCCAGCAGCTTGGGAAGCGGGAGGGCCTTTACGCAGTATTTT
TRBV5-4	once	TRBJ2-5	.	CASSLGGGRRETQYF	TGTGCCAGCAGCTTAGGGGGAGGGCGTCGAGAGACCCAGTACTTC
TRBV6-1	.	TRBJ1-2	.	CASSPTGIRYGYTF	TGTGCCAGCAGCCCCACGGGTATCCGGTATGGCTACACCTTC
TRBV6-6	.	TRBJ2-5	.	CASSYEETQYF	TGTGCCAGCAGTTACGAGGAGACCCAGTACTTC
TRBV7-9	.	TRBJ1-4	TRBD1	CASSSQGSNEKLFF	TGTGCCAGCAGCTCACAGGGGTCTAATGAAAAACTGTTTTTT
TRBV7-9	.	TRBJ1-4	TRBD1	CASSRRQGNEKLFF	TGTGCCAGCAGCCGGAGACAGGGGAATGAAAAACTGTTTTTT
TRBV5-1	once	TRBJ2-6	.	CASSTGIAAGANVLTF	TGCGCCAGCAGTACAGGGATAGCTGCTGGGGCCAACGTCCTGACTTTC
TRBV28	.	TRBJ2-1	TRBD2	CASSLFGGGSGRAAGDEQFF	TGTGCCAGCAGTTTATTTGGGGGGGGAAGCGGGAGGGCCGCGGGGGATGAGCAGTTCTTC
TRBV6-5	.	TRBJ2-1	.	CASSSDRSSGNEQFF	TGTGCCAGCAGCTCAGACAGGTCCTCAGGTAATGAGCAGTTCTTC
TRBV28	.	TRBJ1-1	.	CASRRPGRVGF	TGTGCCAGCAGGCGGCCGGGGAGGGTGGGCTTT